Below are 4 T cell receptor beta chains sequenced from a single sample in a study of T cell repertoires in cytomegalovirus infection. TCRdb re-derived calls from the reads in MiXCR, one entry per CDR3 protein. The data contain about 900,000 distinct CDR3 sequences, around a third of them singletons. These receptors are not linked to any known antigen. The sequences come from cultured CD8+ T cells from PBMCs, collected from culture after CMV antigen stimulation. These receptors came from a human donor in good health (CMV status not recorded). Some clones in this sample may be carry-over from other donors' samples.

The chain recombines TRBV18 with TRBJ1-5; D unclear. Germline CDR1 is KGHSH and CDR2 is LQKENI. The CDR3 consists of 13 residues. The V and J ends lost 7 bases and 4 bases respectively, with 11 bases between them. CDR3 sequence reads: CASFGSRNQPQHF. The CDR3 DNA is TGTGCCAGCTTCGGGAGCAGAAATCAGCCCCAGCATTTT.

The J gene is TRBJ1-5, the V gene TRBV27; the match to TRBD1 covers 10 bases. V lost 5 bases, J lost 0 bases, and 10 bases stayed unmatched. The germline CDR1 and CDR2 sequences are MNHEY and SMNVEV (reference sequence). The CDR3 sequence is 18 residues long. CDR3 bases: TGTGCCAGCAGTCGCCGGGACAGGGGTCGAGATAGCAATCAGCCCCAGCATTTT. This sequence encodes CASSRRDRGRDSNQPQHF.

This clonotype came up a few times. This chain links TRBV7-9 with TRBJ1-2; D call uncertain. Germline lookup yields CDR1 SEHNR and CDR2 FQNEAQ (reference sequence). The CDR3 has 14 residues. V was shortened by 4 bases and J by 1 base, with 10 bases between the two germline ends. The CDR3 sequence: CASSSAEGNYGYTF. DNA for the CDR3: TGTGCCAGCAGCTCTGCTGAGGGTAACTATGGCTACACCTTC.

There are a few counts of this clonotype. The gene calls are TRBV10-2 and TRBJ1-6, with TRBD1 matching over 8 bases. Trimming cost V 3 bases and J 13 bases; bases outside gene matches: 11. The germline V gene has CDR1 WSHSY and CDR2 SAAADI. This CDR3 spans 15 amino acids. CDR3: CASSDAGGLKSPLHF. The CDR3 DNA is TGCGCCAGCAGTGACGCAGGGGGCCTCAAGTCGCCCCTCCACTTT.